The entry below describes one TCR beta chain. This sample is drawn from a study of blood T cell repertoires in COVID-19. Study context: There were acute and convalescent COVID-19 samples, and they came from the United States, Italy and Spain. Sample material is recorded as cDNA or gDNA derived from T cells, B-cell-depleted T cells, or PBMCs.

The data were produced by immunoSEQ multiplex PCR, yet TCRdb's version contains in-frame clones alone and is incomplete. Of 200,000 to 250,000 clones listed, approximately 87% are singletons. The sample was peripheral blood. This TCR was recovered from a woman aged 70 to 79 with active or convalescent COVID-19.

CDR3 DNA sequence: TGTGCCAGCAGTCGGTCTATGACTGGAGGCACTGAAGCTTTCTTT. As protein: CASSRSMTGGTEAFF. The gene calls are TRBV6-5 and TRBJ1-1; D unclear. Looked up from germline, CDR1 is MNHEY and CDR2 is SVGAGI. CDR3 size: 15 residues. The V gene lost 5 bases and the J gene lost 4 bases, with 17 bases spanning the gap.